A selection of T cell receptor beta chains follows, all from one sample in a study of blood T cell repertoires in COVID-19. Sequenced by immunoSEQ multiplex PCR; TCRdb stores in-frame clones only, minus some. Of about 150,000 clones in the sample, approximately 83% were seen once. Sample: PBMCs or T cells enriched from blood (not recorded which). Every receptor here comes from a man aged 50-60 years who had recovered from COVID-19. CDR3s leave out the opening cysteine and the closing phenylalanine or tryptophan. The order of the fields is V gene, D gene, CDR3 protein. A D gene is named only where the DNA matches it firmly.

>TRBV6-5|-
ASRESAYEQY
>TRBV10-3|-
AISESAGSPLAKNIQY
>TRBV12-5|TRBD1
ASGLATGRGNEQF
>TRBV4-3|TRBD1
ASSQESGGRHTEAF
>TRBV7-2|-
ASSLSQLQDEQF
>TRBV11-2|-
ASSSLLVGLGGLKQF
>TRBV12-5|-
ASGSLED
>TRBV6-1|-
ASSAHVRDNNQPQH
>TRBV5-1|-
ASSSLNSPLH
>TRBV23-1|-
ASSQLKRISYTEAF
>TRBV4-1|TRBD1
ASSQPDRGRTEAF
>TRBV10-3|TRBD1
ANGTGMNTGELF
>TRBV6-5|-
ASSYSKGGAYEQY
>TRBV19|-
ASSGRGEGNTEAF